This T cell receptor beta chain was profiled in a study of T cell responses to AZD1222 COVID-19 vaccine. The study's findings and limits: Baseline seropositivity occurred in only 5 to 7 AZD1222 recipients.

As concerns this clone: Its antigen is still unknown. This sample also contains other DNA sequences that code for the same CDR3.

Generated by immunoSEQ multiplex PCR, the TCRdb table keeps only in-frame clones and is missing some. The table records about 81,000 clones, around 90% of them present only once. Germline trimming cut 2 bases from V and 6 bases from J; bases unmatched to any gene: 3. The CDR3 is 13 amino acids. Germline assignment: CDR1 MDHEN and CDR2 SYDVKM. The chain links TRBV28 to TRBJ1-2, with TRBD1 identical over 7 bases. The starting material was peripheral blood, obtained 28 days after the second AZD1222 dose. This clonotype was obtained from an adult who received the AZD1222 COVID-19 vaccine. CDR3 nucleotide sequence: TGTGCCAGCAGTTTAGGAGGGGGCAATGGCTACACCTTC. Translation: CASSLGGGNGYTF.